This T cell receptor beta chain was identified during a study of blood T cells in healthy people across ages. Per germline, CDR1 SGHTA and CDR2 FQGNSA. The CDR3 runs to 17 residues. The J segment lost 4 bases and the V segment lost 1 base, leaving 7 bases of the junction unmatched. With a J-beta primer mix and a sample-barcoded 5' primer, a second PCR ran about 7 to 12 cycles. TCRdb itself ran the 5' RACE reads through MiXCR, one entry per CDR3 protein. The data hold just under 750,000 distinct CDR3 sequences, with approximately 21% observed a single time. The J gene is TRBJ2-1, the V gene TRBV7-2, with 10 bases identical to TRBD2. The sequencing sample was made of blood. The clonotype originates from a man between 65 and 79 years old in good health. The CDR3 sequence: CASSLVTIAGGYNEQFF. The DNA of the CDR3 is TGTGCCAGCAGCTTAGTCACTATAGCGGGGGGTTACAATGAGCAGTTCTTC. The full variable domain, its missing parts supplied by reference TRBV7-2 and TRBJ2-1, is GAGVSQSPSNKVTEKGKDVELRCDPISGHTALYWYRQSLGQGLEFLIYFQGNSAPDKSGLPSDRFSAERTGGSVSTLTIQRTQQEDSAVYLCASSLVTIAGGYNEQFFGPGTRLTVL.